This TCR beta chain appears in the sequencing data of a study of T-cell reconstitution after alpha-beta-depleted transplantation in children. Researchers prepared the TCRbeta library using unique molecular identifiers, the study reports. TCRdb independently ran MiXCR on the PCR reads; one entry per CDR3 protein. Among about 260,000 distinct CDR3 sequences, around 10% were seen once, and the ten largest hold about 20%. V lost 6 bases and J lost 6; bases outside the gene matches: 17. The CDR3 is made up of 15 amino acids. Germline CDR1 DFQATT, CDR2 SNEGSKA (reference sequence). The sample holds many counts of this clonotype.

The chain recombines TRBV20-1 with TRBJ2-7, with 7 bases identical to TRBD1. This sequence was found in a male patient aged 2-9 years who had a stem cell transplant for chronic granulomatous disease, so the T cells may come from the graft donor. The input for sequencing was peripheral blood, taken 180 days after TCRalphabeta/CD19-depleted stem cell transplant. CDR3 sequence: CSATPRGWQGLEQYF. CDR3 nucleotides: TGCAGTGCCACCCCCAGGGGGTGGCAAGGACTCGAGCAGTACTTC.